The source of this T cell receptor beta chain is a study of blood T cells in healthy people across ages. Broader study findings: Naive and antigen-experienced cells were not separated, limiting conclusive comparison. Naive T cell percentage showed a strong correlation with the diversity of TCR beta.

To note about this clonotype: Its antigen is not known.

The second PCR ran roughly 6 to 12 cycles with a sample-barcoded 5' primer and J-beta primers. Each CDR3 protein gets one entry after TCRdb re-called the 5' RACE reads with MiXCR. The sample has about 1.4 million distinct CDR3 sequences; roughly 64% are singletons. The CDR3 sequence is 19 residues long. The V gene's germline CDR1 is SGHVS and CDR2 FQNEAQ. Isolated PBMCs totaled at least 7 million in each sample. This receptor was taken from a man between 18 and 29 years old in good health. V and J are TRBV7-8 and TRBJ2-5; 9 nucleotides match TRBD1. The closer fit of TRBJ2-7 to the DNA end suggests the J call may be wrong. Input material: blood. CDR3 sequence reads: CASSFIYVDTRDRDYEQYF. CDR3 sequence (DNA): TGTGCCAGCAGCTTTATCTACGTAGATACCCGGGACAGGGATTACGAGCAGTACTTC.